The clone carrying this T cell receptor beta chain was seen many times. Antigen: not known. Every participating donor gave one draw, a heparinised blood sample averaging about 120 mL. Central memory, naive, regulatory and stem cell-like memory CD4+ cells were sorted by CD45RO/CCR7/CD25/CD127/CD95/CD27. Sort purity for all populations was recorded as exceeding 98%. The record originates from a study of beta chain features in type 1 diabetes. General study findings and limits: In comparison with healthy donors, patients had naive, central memory and Treg TCRB repertoires that appeared more similar.

V trimming: 8 bases; J trimming: 5 bases; junction bases outside the gene matches: 10. Germline lookup yields CDR1 MNHNY and CDR2 SVGAGI (reference sequence). The CDR3 length is 14 residues. Expressed TCRB transcripts got sequenced, as all isolated RNA was reverse transcribed. Libraries were prepared by immunoSEQ multiplex PCR; TCRdb keeps only in-frame clonotypes and omits some of them. Among approximately 160,000 clones listed, 7.5% to 10% were seen once. This receptor was taken from a woman aged 18-29 years in good health. Sequencing was done on a sample of central memory CD4+ T cells from blood. J is TRBJ1-2 and V is TRBV6-6; 8 bases align to TRBD1. The CDR3 spells CASETRDRLYGYTF. The DNA for the CDR3 is TGTGCCAGCGAAACCCGGGACAGGTTATATGGCTACACCTTC.